What follows are 32 T cell receptor beta chains derived from one specimen sequenced in a study of cytomegalovirus exposure and HLA in healthy donors. Vbeta (60) and Jbeta (13) primers were used in the PCR. The method was immunoSEQ multiplex PCR; TCRdb's version includes in-frame clones alone and lacks a portion of them. Of approximately 170,000 clones detected, roughly 80% appear once; the ten largest clones hold approximately 2.4%. Material for sequencing was PBMCs. These receptors were obtained from a male donor in good health and CMV-seronegative.

This chain links TRBV27 with TRBJ2-1, with 11 bases that match TRBD2. The trim removed 5 bases at V and 7 bases at J, leaving 1 base unmatched. Germline V gives CDR1 MNHEY, CDR2 SMNVEV (reference sequence). The CDR3 consists of 13 residues. Here the CDR3 DNA reads TGTGCCAGCAGTCGGACTAGCGGGAATGAGCAGTTCTTC. It specifies CASSRTSGNEQFF.

The chain carries TRBV19 and TRBJ2-7; 7 bases map to TRBD1. Looked up from germline, CDR1 is LNHDA and CDR2 is SQIVND (reference sequence). CDR3 length: 13 residues. V lost 3 bases and J lost 5; bases outside the gene matches: 4. The CDR3 sequence is CASSINRGDEQYF. Here the CDR3 DNA reads TGTGCCAGTAGTATTAACAGGGGCGACGAGCAGTACTTC.

The rearrangement links TRBV7-2 to TRBJ2-4, with D hard to call. V was clipped by 2 bases and J by 0 bases, with 5 bases between them. The CDR3 consists of 14 residues. The germline V gene has CDR1 SGHTA and CDR2 FQGNSA. The CDR3 reads CASSLNSAKNIQYF. CDR3 DNA: TGTGCCAGCAGCTTAAACTCAGCCAAAAACATTCAGTACTTC.

The rearrangement uses TRBV7-2 and TRBJ1-1, with D hard to call. V dropped 0 bases and J dropped 11 bases, with 16 bases sitting between them. This CDR3 has 14 residues. The V gene's germline CDR1 is SGHTA and CDR2 FQGNSA. The CDR3 loop reads CASSLAGSLRFAFF. CDR3 DNA: TGTGCCAGCAGCTTAGCGGGGAGCTTAAGGTTCGCTTTCTTT.

The chain couples TRBV7-2 to TRBJ1-2; 7 bases agree with TRBD1. Germline CDR1 and CDR2: SGHTA and FQGNSA. V shed 2 bases, J shed 4 bases, and the junction held 7 bases outside the gene matches. The CDR3 loop spans 15 amino acids. CDR3 in amino acids: CASSLRGGATYGYTF. As DNA, the CDR3 is TGTGCCAGCAGCTTAAGAGGGGGCGCTACCTATGGCTACACCTTC.

CDR3 in amino acids: CASSSGLAAFSSYNEQFF. The CDR3 nucleotides are TGCGCCAGCAGCAGTGGACTAGCGGCTTTTAGCTCCTACAATGAGCAGTTCTTC. The J gene is TRBJ2-1, the V gene TRBV4-3; TRBD2 aligns across 10 bases. J was trimmed by 0 bases and V by 5 bases; bases with no gene match: 10. Germline CDR1 and CDR2: LGHNA and YSLEER. The CDR3 is made up of 18 amino acids.

The chain couples TRBV7-6 to TRBJ1-2, with 7 nucleotides matching TRBD1. The CDR3 covers 13 residues. Germline lookup yields CDR1 SGHVS and CDR2 FNYEAQ. Losses at the gene ends were 7 bases for V and 7 bases for J; bases not matched to a gene: 9. The CDR3 DNA follows: TGTGCCAGCAAATCGGCGACAGGGCTTGGCTACACCTTC. Translated, it gives CASKSATGLGYTF.

The gene calls are TRBV28 and TRBJ1-1; TRBD1 is a possible D gene (6 bases). Germline CDR1 MDHEN, CDR2 SYDVKM. The CDR3 spans 15 residues. V lost 5 bases, J lost 1 base, and 14 bases lay in between. CDR3 sequence: CASSNGGGANTEAFF. CDR3 nucleotides: TGTGCCAGCAGTAACGGCGGGGGCGCGAACACTGAAGCTTTCTTT.

This chain connects TRBV7-2 to TRBJ2-7, with TRBD2 matching over 11 bases. The CDR3 loop spans 14 amino acids. CDR1 and CDR2 (germline): SGHTA, FQGNSA. Trimming at V came to 4 bases and at J to 3 bases, leaving 2 bases not matched to a gene. The CDR3 DNA follows: TGTGCCAGCAGCTCAGGACTAGCGGGCTACGAGCAGTACTTC. Translated, it gives CASSSGLAGYEQYF.

This chain connects TRBV6-1 to TRBJ1-1; D may be TRBD1 (5 bases). V gave up 8 bases and J gave up 5 bases, with 9 bases separating them. From germline, CDR1 is MNHNS and CDR2 SASEGT. The CDR3 consists of 11 residues. The CDR3 is CASFAGTEAFF. CDR3 DNA: TGTGCCAGCTTTGCAGGGACTGAAGCTTTCTTT.

The table lists this clone with a count of one. The rearrangement joins TRBV27 to TRBJ1-3; 7 bases are shared with TRBD1. Trimming cost V 3 bases and J 0 bases; bases outside gene matches: 2. This CDR3 has 15 residues. CDR1 and CDR2 (germline): MNHEY, SMNVEV (reference sequence). CDR3 sequence reads: CASSFAGGSGNTIYF. The CDR3 coding sequence is TGTGCCAGCAGTTTTGCAGGGGGCTCTGGAAACACCATATATTTT.

This rearrangement joins TRBV5-1 to TRBJ1-1, with TRBD1 identical over 7 bases. V was pared by 3 bases and J by 5 bases, with 4 bases of the junction left unmatched. The CDR3 consists of 13 residues. Germline loops: CDR1 SGHRS, CDR2 YFSETQ. Written as DNA, the CDR3 is TGCGCCAGCAGCTCGACAGGGTTTACTGAAGCTTTCTTT. This encodes CASSSTGFTEAFF.

The chain is built from TRBV7-2 and TRBJ2-7; D remains ambiguous. The germline gives CDR1 SGHTA, CDR2 FQGNSA. The CDR3 runs 13 residues. V lost 4 bases to trimming and J lost 4 bases, with 11 bases between them. In DNA, the CDR3 is TGTGCCAGCAGCTCCAGGTCTACTTACGAGCAGTACTTC. Its protein is CASSSRSTYEQYF. Full variable domain (outside the CDR3, taken from reference TRBV7-2 and TRBJ2-7): GAGVSQSPSNKVTEKGKDVELRCDPISGHTALYWYRQSLGQGLEFLIYFQGNSAPDKSGLPSDRFSAERTGGSVSTLTIQRTQQEDSAVYLCASSSRSTYEQYFGPGTRLTVT.

The CDR3 bases are TGCGCCAGCAGCCCACTAGACAGGGTGAACGAGCAGTACTTC. Translation gives CASSPLDRVNEQYF. The rearrangement joins TRBV5-1 to TRBJ2-7, with TRBD1 matching 7 bases. The V gene end was trimmed by 4 bases and the J gene end by 5 bases; junction bases not matched to a gene: 9. CDR1 is SGHRS and CDR2 is YFSETQ in the germline V gene. The CDR3 length is 14 residues.

V and J are TRBV5-1 and TRBJ2-1, with 16 bases fitting TRBD2. V shed 4 bases and J 2 bases; nucleotides not matched to a gene: 3. Germline V lookup: CDR1 SGHRS, CDR2 YFSETQ. This CDR3 region has 17 residues. In DNA form, the CDR3 reads TGCGCCAGCAGCCCTGGGACTAGCGGGAGGGCCTACAATGAGCAGTTCTTC. Its protein is CASSPGTSGRAYNEQFF. Full variable domain (outside the CDR3, taken from reference TRBV5-1 and TRBJ2-1): KAGVTQTPRYLIKTRGQQVTLSCSPISGHRSVSWYQQTPGQGLQFLFEYFSETQRNKGNFPGRFSGRQFSNSRSEMNVSTLELGDSALYLCASSPGTSGRAYNEQFFGPGTRLTVL.

This chain links TRBV4-3 with TRBJ2-1, with 7 positions matching TRBD2. The CDR3 has 15 amino acids. CDR1 and CDR2 from the germline V gene are LGHNA and YSLEER. With 11 bases clipped from V and 2 bases from J, the junction kept 12 bases outside the gene matches. DNA of the CDR3: TGCGCCTCCCGAGGGGACTACCTAACCTACAATGAGCAGTTCTTC. It codes for CASRGDYLTYNEQFF.

The gene calls are TRBV5-1 and TRBJ2-1, with 15 positions matching TRBD2. The CDR3 sequence is 16 residues long. Germline assignment: CDR1 SGHRS and CDR2 YFSETQ. The ends lost 4 bases at V and 5 bases at J; junction bases unmatched: 4. The CDR3 loop reads CASSPGTSGRNNEQFF. CDR3 bases: TGCGCCAGCAGCCCGGGGACTAGCGGGAGGAACAATGAGCAGTTCTTC.

V gene TRBV2 combines with J gene TRBJ1-6; 9 bases agree with TRBD1. Trimming at V came to 8 bases and at J to 8 bases, leaving 7 bases not matched to a gene. Per germline, CDR1 SNHLY and CDR2 FYNNEI. This CDR3 has 14 amino acids. CDR3 DNA sequence: TGTGCCAGCGGAGGGACAGGGCGTTATTCACCCCTCCACTTT. It encodes CASGGTGRYSPLHF.

The V call is TRBV6-5, the J call TRBJ2-5; weak D call: TRBD1 (5 bases). This CDR3 spans 15 amino acids. The V gene lost 4 bases and the J gene lost 5 bases, with 17 bases spanning the gap. Germline CDR1 reads MNHEY; CDR2 reads SVGAGI. CDR3: CASSLMGQLGETQYF. Written as DNA, the CDR3 is TGTGCCAGCAGTTTGATGGGGCAATTAGGGGAGACCCAGTACTTC.

This rearrangement joins TRBV6-1 to TRBJ1-2, with 7 nucleotides matching TRBD1. This CDR3 has 14 residues. Germline trimming cut 3 bases from V and 4 bases from J; bases unmatched to any gene: 5. Germline loops: CDR1 MNHNS, CDR2 SASEGT. CDR3 nucleotide sequence: TGTGCCAGCAGTGATTCACAGGGGACCTATGGCTACACCTTC. Amino acid sequence: CASSDSQGTYGYTF.

The gene calls are TRBV5-1 and TRBJ1-1; perhaps TRBD1 as D (6 bases). Germline-derived CDR1 and CDR2 are SGHRS and YFSETQ. V shed 0 bases and J shed 0 bases, with 12 bases lying between them. The CDR3 runs 16 residues. For the CDR3, the DNA is TGCGCCAGCAGCTTGGAACCACAGGGTGTGAACACTGAAGCTTTCTTT. Encoded protein: CASSLEPQGVNTEAFF.

The genes are TRBV27 and TRBJ2-7, with TRBD1 as a possible D gene (6 bases). V shed 5 bases and J shed 3 bases, with 20 bases lying between them. CDR3 length: 16 amino acids. Germline-derived CDR1 and CDR2 are MNHEY and SMNVEV (reference sequence). The CDR3 loop is CASSPLTGKGGYEQYF. CDR3 coding DNA: TGTGCCAGCAGTCCCCTCACAGGGAAAGGGGGCTACGAGCAGTACTTC.

V gene TRBV19 combines with J gene TRBJ2-5, with a weak D call TRBD2 (6 bases). The V end was cut by 5 bases, the J end by 1 base, with 14 bases between. This CDR3 is 15 amino acids long. The germline CDR1 and CDR2 sequences are LNHDA and SQIVND (reference sequence). For the CDR3, the DNA is TGTGCCAGTAGTTTGGCTAGCGCCACCCAAGAGACCCAGTACTTC. Amino acids: CASSLASATQETQYF. The variable domain in full, completed from reference TRBV19 and TRBJ2-5, reads DGGITQSPKYLFRKEGQNVTLSCEQNLNHDAMYWYRQDPGQGLRLIYYSQIVNDFQKGDIAEGYSVSREKKESFPLTVTSAQKNPTAFYLCASSLASATQETQYFGPGTRLLVL.

The chain combines TRBV28 with TRBJ2-5; 12 positions agree with TRBD1. This CDR3 has 16 amino acids. Trimming removed 8 bases from V and 6 bases from J; junction bases left unmatched: 13. CDR1 MDHEN and CDR2 SYDVKM come from the germline V gene. For the CDR3, the DNA is TGTGCCAGCGCTTCTCCGGGGACAGGGGGCGCACAGACCCAGTACTTC. It yields the protein CASASPGTGGAQTQYF.

This rearrangement joins TRBV7-9 to TRBJ2-7; perhaps TRBD2 as D (6 bases). The germline V and J ends were trimmed by 5 bases and 3 bases, with 23 bases remaining between them. This CDR3 has 17 amino acids. Per germline, CDR1 SEHNR and CDR2 FQNEAQ (reference sequence). In nucleotides, the CDR3 is TGTGCCAGCAGCCCAGCAGGGTCGCGGGGTCCAGGCTACGAGCAGTACTTC. This codes for CASSPAGSRGPGYEQYF.

The J gene is TRBJ1-5, the V gene TRBV2, with a weak D call TRBD1 (6 bases). The CDR3 spans 15 residues. Germline lookup yields CDR1 SNHLY and CDR2 FYNNEI. Trimming shortened V by 5 bases and J by 7 bases, and 18 bases separated the two germline ends. DNA for the CDR3: TGTGCCAGCAGTTTGGACAGCCAGAGGGCCCAGCCCCAGCATTTT. It yields the protein CASSLDSQRAQPQHF. Full variable domain (missing parts from reference TRBV2 and TRBJ1-5): EPEVTQTPSHQVTQMGQEVILRCVPISNHLYFYWYRQILGQKVEFLVSFYNNEISEKSEIFDDQFSVERPDGSNFTLKIRSTKLEDSAMYFCASSLDSQRAQPQHFGDGTRLSIL.

This chain connects TRBV29-1 to TRBJ2-7; 9 bases match TRBD2. This CDR3 has 11 residues. The germline gives CDR1 SQVTM, CDR2 ANQGSEA. The V segment lost 7 bases and the J segment 7 bases; nucleotides outside the gene matches: 5. The CDR3 reads CSGGREGEQYF. In DNA, the CDR3 is TGCAGCGGCGGGCGGGAGGGGGAGCAGTACTTC.

The chain employs TRBV4-3 and TRBJ2-3, with 8 positions matching TRBD2. Looked up from germline, CDR1 is LGHNA and CDR2 is YSLEER. CDR3 length: 16 residues. V lost 0 bases, J lost 6 bases, and 8 bases stayed unmatched. This CDR3 reads CASSQELGLGVDTQYF. CDR3 bases: TGCGCCAGCAGCCAAGAGCTGGGACTAGGTGTGGATACGCAGTATTTT.

The chain couples TRBV4-1 to TRBJ1-4; D uncertain. CDR3 length equals 16 residues. The germline CDR1 and CDR2 sequences are MGHRA and YSYEKL. Trimming removed 0 bases from V and 5 bases from J, with 13 bases in between. CDR3 DNA: TGCGCCAGCAGCCAAGATATGTTCAGGAAGAATGAAAAACTGTTTTTT. Residues: CASSQDMFRKNEKLFF.

The gene calls are TRBV5-1 and TRBJ2-7; 10 nucleotides match TRBD2. V dropped 4 bases and J dropped 6; count of bases not matched to a gene: 7. Germline V gives CDR1 SGHRS, CDR2 YFSETQ. This CDR3 contains 14 residues. CDR3 sequence reads: CASSASGGPLEQYF. The CDR3 nucleotides are TGCGCCAGCAGCGCTAGCGGGGGCCCCCTCGAGCAGTACTTC.

A note on this clone: Other DNA sequences within the sample encode an identical CDR3. V and J are TRBV27 and TRBJ2-7; 8 bases are shared with TRBD1. The CDR3 has 14 amino acids. J gave up 4 bases and V 4 bases, and 6 bases lay outside the gene matches. The V gene's germline CDR1 is MNHEY and CDR2 SMNVEV (reference sequence). This chain's CDR3 is CASSSGQGAYEQYF. As DNA, the CDR3 is TGTGCCAGCAGTTCGGGGCAGGGGGCTTACGAGCAGTACTTC.

The gene calls are TRBV15 and TRBJ2-4, with D perhaps matching TRBD2 (5 bases). Trimming removed 3 bases at V and 6 bases at J, with 18 bases between. The CDR3 contains 16 residues. Germline CDR1 LNHNV, CDR2 YYDKDF (reference sequence). The CDR3 here is CATSRPLGNSLNIQYF. CDR3 coding DNA: TGTGCCACCAGCAGGCCCCTCGGGAATTCGTTAAACATTCAGTACTTC.